These 25 T cell receptor beta chains share one sample of origin, sequenced in a study of cytomegalovirus exposure and HLA in healthy donors (dated by TCRdb to between 2016 and 2019). The library was generated by the immunoSEQ multiplex PCR assay. A mixture of 60 forward primers for TCR Vbeta segments and 13 reverse primers for TCR Jbeta segments was used in the multiplex PCR. TCRdb provides this immuneACCESS table in a form limited to in-frame rearrangements. Some clones are lacking; in checked studies, under half of them reflect an unresolved V gene, and why the rest are absent is not known. The sample table records about 130,000 clones; around 72% of these occur just once. The top ten constitute around 1.5% of the sample. The material sequenced was PBMCs. These receptors were obtained from a woman aged 18 to 35 in good health and CMV-seronegative.

The J gene is TRBJ2-7, the V gene TRBV6-6; D is unclear. This CDR3 has 15 amino acids. Germline assignment: CDR1 MNHNY and CDR2 SVGAGI (reference sequence). The germline V and J ends were trimmed by 6 bases and 2 bases, with 17 bases remaining between them. CDR3 sequence reads: CASSQRQTPAYEQYF. Written as DNA, the CDR3 is TGTGCCAGCAGCCAGAGACAAACACCCGCCTACGAGCAGTACTTC.

The chain links TRBV18 to TRBJ1-1; 10 positions agree with TRBD1. Trimming cost V 2 bases and J 4 bases; bases outside gene matches: 4. This CDR3 comprises 15 residues. CDR1 KGHSH and CDR2 LQKENI come from the germline V gene. CDR3 sequence reads: CASSPRDRGLTEAFF. The CDR3 DNA follows: TGTGCCAGCTCACCAAGGGACAGGGGACTCACTGAAGCTTTCTTT.

The J gene is TRBJ2-1, the V gene TRBV29-1; D call uncertain. Germline V gene lookup returns CDR1 SQVTM and CDR2 ANQGSEA. V lost 6 bases, J lost 8 bases, and 14 bases lay in between. The CDR3 contains 12 residues. CDR3 protein: CSVPASADEQFF. The CDR3 DNA is TGCAGCGTACCGGCCTCGGCGGATGAGCAGTTCTTC.

This clone appeared a few times. The chain uses TRBV29-1 and TRBJ2-1; maybe TRBD2 (5 bases). Trimming shortened V by 7 bases and J by 3 bases, and 16 bases separated the two germline ends. Germline CDR1 reads SQVTM; CDR2 reads ANQGSEA. The CDR3 runs to 14 residues. CDR3 sequence: CSAGLVRDYNEQFF. DNA of the CDR3: TGCAGCGCCGGGCTAGTTCGGGACTACAATGAGCAGTTCTTC.

This rearrangement joins TRBV5-1 to TRBJ2-7; 8 bases map to TRBD1. Germline V gene sequence: CDR1 SGHRS, CDR2 YFSETQ. The CDR3 totals 15 residues. With V trimmed by 3 bases and J by 0 bases, 5 bases remained unmatched. CDR3 residues: CASSSDRASSYEQYF. Written as DNA, the CDR3 is TGCGCCAGCAGCTCGGACAGGGCTAGCTCCTACGAGCAGTACTTC.

This chain joins TRBV30 and TRBJ1-3; no reliable D call. Germline lookup yields CDR1 GTSNPN and CDR2 SVGIG (reference sequence). V gave up 0 bases and J gave up 5 bases, with 20 bases separating them. CDR3 length: 17 amino acids. CDR3 bases: TGTGCCTGGAGTGTCATGAGGGTGCGAAATCACCGAAACACCATATATTTT. Translating it yields CAWSVMRVRNHRNTIYF.

The genes are TRBV5-3 and TRBJ2-3, with D perhaps TRBD1 (5 bases). TRBV5-3 is an ORF; its function is uncertain. The CDR3 loop spans 15 amino acids. Trimming left V 4 bases short and J 0 bases short, with 12 bases between. The chain's CDR3 is CARSPRQRSTDTQYF. CDR3 DNA: TGTGCCAGAAGCCCCAGACAGCGCAGCACAGATACGCAGTATTTT.

V gene TRBV7-9 combines with J gene TRBJ2-1; 8 bases match TRBD1. V shed 6 bases, J shed 8 bases, and the junction held 12 bases outside the gene matches. Germline-derived CDR1 and CDR2 are SEHNR and FQNEAQ (reference sequence). CDR3 size: 15 residues. CDR3 coding DNA: TGTGCCAGCAGTCCCGGGACAGGAGCCTTATATGAGCAGTTCTTC. Translating it yields CASSPGTGALYEQFF. Using reference TRBV7-9 and TRBJ2-1 for the parts outside the CDR3, the full variable domain is DTGVSQNPRHKITKRGQNVTFRCDPISEHNRLYWYRQTLGQGPEFLTYFQNEAQLEKSRLLSDRFSAERPKGSFSTLEIQRTEQGDSAMYLCASSPGTGALYEQFFGPGTRLTVL.

In DNA, the CDR3 is TGTGCCACCAGCAGGCGGGGCTCTGGGGCCAACGTCCTGACTTTC. Amino acids: CATSRRGSGANVLTF. The rearrangement uses TRBV15 and TRBJ2-6, with a weak D call TRBD2 (6 bases). Trimming shortened V by 3 bases and J by 0 bases, and 6 bases separated the two germline ends. The CDR3 contains 15 residues. Germline assignment: CDR1 LNHNV and CDR2 YYDKDF (reference sequence). The full variable domain, its missing parts supplied by reference TRBV15 and TRBJ2-6, is DAMVIQNPRYQVTQFGKPVTLSCSQTLNHNVMYWYQQKSSQAPKLLFHYYDKDFNNEADTPDNFQSRRPNTSFCFLDIRSPGLGDTAMYLCATSRRGSGANVLTFGAGSRLTVL.

The chain carries TRBV7-2 and TRBJ2-7, with TRBD2 matching 11 bases. The CDR3 runs 15 residues. Germline CDR1 is SGHTA and CDR2 is FQGNSA. V lost 2 bases to trimming and J lost 1 base; unmatched junction nucleotides: 1. CDR3 sequence: CASSLTSGRSYEQYF. CDR3 nucleotides: TGTGCCAGCAGCTTAACTAGCGGGAGATCCTACGAGCAGTACTTC. Full variable domain (missing parts from reference TRBV7-2 and TRBJ2-7): GAGVSQSPSNKVTEKGKDVELRCDPISGHTALYWYRQSLGQGLEFLIYFQGNSAPDKSGLPSDRFSAERTGGSVSTLTIQRTQQEDSAVYLCASSLTSGRSYEQYFGPGTRLTVT.

The count of this clone is one. V is TRBV19 and J is TRBJ1-2, with D perhaps TRBD1 (5 bases). Germline CDR1 LNHDA, CDR2 SQIVND (reference sequence). The CDR3 totals 14 residues. Trimming took 7 bases from V and 7 from J, leaving 19 bases between them. CDR3 in amino acids: CASMPSAGPGGYTF. For the CDR3, the DNA is TGTGCCAGTATGCCCTCGGCGGGGCCAGGTGGCTACACCTTC.

The gene calls are TRBV25-1 and TRBJ2-7; D may be TRBD2 (7 bases). The CDR3 consists of 18 residues. Trimming shortened V by 6 bases and J by 3 bases, and 27 bases separated the two germline ends. Germline V lookup: CDR1 MGHDK, CDR2 SYGVNS. CDR3 sequence: CASRGGTRPSTAHYEQYF. The CDR3, as DNA: TGTGCCAGCAGGGGAGGGACACGTCCCTCAACGGCCCACTACGAGCAGTACTTC.

The chain employs TRBV11-2 and TRBJ1-1; D is uncertain. Germline lookup yields CDR1 SGHAT and CDR2 FQNNGV. Trimming removed 2 bases at V and 8 bases at J, with 12 bases between. The CDR3 has 13 residues. CDR3 in DNA: TGTGCCAGCAGCTTAAGTCTGAGCGTGGAAGCTTTCTTT. This encodes CASSLSLSVEAFF.

This sequence joins TRBV18 and TRBJ1-1, with D possibly matching TRBD1 (6 bases). The CDR3 runs to 15 residues. The V gene's germline CDR1 is KGHSH and CDR2 LQKENI. Trimming shortened V by 3 bases and J by 1 base, and 12 bases separated the two germline ends. The CDR3 sequence is CASSPRTEGNTEAFF. Here the CDR3 DNA reads TGTGCCAGCTCACCGAGGACAGAGGGGAACACTGAAGCTTTCTTT. Full variable domain (remainder filled in from reference TRBV18 and TRBJ1-1): NAGVMQNPRHLVRRRGQEARLRCSPMKGHSHVYWYRQLPEEGLKFMVYLQKENIIDESGMPKERFSAEFPKEGPSILRIQQVVRGDSAAYFCASSPRTEGNTEAFFGQGTRLTVV.

The chain is built from TRBV7-9 and TRBJ2-3; 8 positions match TRBD2. Germline V gene sequence: CDR1 SEHNR, CDR2 FQNEAQ (reference sequence). V was pared by 5 bases and J by 6 bases, with 13 bases of the junction left unmatched. The CDR3 spans 16 residues. This chain's CDR3 is CASSAPSGLEGDTQYF. In nucleotides, the CDR3 is TGTGCCAGCAGCGCTCCTTCGGGACTAGAAGGGGATACGCAGTATTTT.

This chain joins TRBV7-9 and TRBJ2-2, with D possibly TRBD1 on 5 matching bases. The CDR3 runs 15 residues. Trimming left V 5 bases short and J 4 bases short, with 14 bases between. In germline, CDR1 is SEHNR, CDR2 FQNEAQ (reference sequence). CDR3 residues: CASSPPSRVTGELFF. The DNA of the CDR3 is TGTGCCAGCAGCCCTCCAAGCAGGGTCACCGGGGAGCTGTTTTTT.

The CDR3 DNA follows: TGCAGCGTCAGGCTCGGGGACTATGGCTACACCTTC. Its translation: CSVRLGDYGYTF. J is TRBJ1-2 and V is TRBV29-1; D gene uncertain. CDR1 and CDR2 from the germline V gene are SQVTM and ANQGSEA. V was pared by 6 bases and J by 3 bases, with 11 bases between. CDR3 size: 12 residues.

CDR3 DNA sequence: TGTGCCAGCAGCCGACTTGCCGCGGGAGGGTTAAGCGAGCAGTACTTC. Its protein is CASSRLAAGGLSEQYF. The V and J genes are TRBV5-6 and TRBJ2-7; 9 bases agree with TRBD2. The junction had 14 bases not matched to a gene; V was cut back by 4 bases and J by 6 bases. In germline, CDR1 is SGHDT, CDR2 YYEEEE. The CDR3 extends over 16 amino acids.

The rearrangement joins TRBV30 to TRBJ1-1; D gene ambiguous. Germline CDR1 reads GTSNPN; CDR2 reads SVGIG (reference sequence). V was pared by 2 bases and J by 10 bases, with 11 bases between. CDR3 length equals 11 residues. This CDR3 reads CAWSLTSLAFF. In nucleotides, the CDR3 is TGTGCCTGGAGTTTGACTTCTTTAGCTTTCTTT.

The chain links TRBV29-1 to TRBJ1-1; D possibly corresponds to TRBD1 (5 bases). V was shortened by 2 bases and J by 4 bases, with 11 bases between the two germline ends. This CDR3 region has 13 residues. The germline V gene encodes CDR1 SQVTM and CDR2 ANQGSEA. The CDR3 DNA follows: TGCAGCGTTGAACCGGGGGGTGGCACTGAAGCTTTCTTT. Translating it yields CSVEPGGGTEAFF.

The chain combines TRBV2 with TRBJ1-5, with D maybe TRBD1 (5 bases). V lost 6 bases and J lost 5, with 17 bases in between. The CDR3 runs to 15 residues. From germline, CDR1 is SNHLY and CDR2 FYNNEI. For the CDR3, the DNA is TGTGCCAGCAGCGAGGAGGGGTCCATCCATCAGCCCCAGCATTTT. It translates to CASSEEGSIHQPQHF. The entire variable domain, with the rest obtained from reference TRBV2 and TRBJ1-5, is as follows: EPEVTQTPSHQVTQMGQEVILRCVPISNHLYFYWYRQILGQKVEFLVSFYNNEISEKSEIFDDQFSVERPDGSNFTLKIRSTKLEDSAMYFCASSEEGSIHQPQHFGDGTRLSIL.

The chain carries TRBV18 and TRBJ1-5; maybe TRBD1 (5 bases). CDR1 and CDR2 from the germline V gene are KGHSH and LQKENI. This CDR3 is built from 17 residues. The germline V and J ends were trimmed by 2 bases and 1 base, with 15 bases remaining between them. The CDR3 region has the DNA TGTGCCAGCTCACCAAGAGGAAGGGGTACAAGCAATCAGCCCCAGCATTTT. Its translation: CASSPRGRGTSNQPQHF.

The chain's CDR3 is CAWRGQTQNYGYTF. Written as DNA, the CDR3 is TGTGCCTGGAGGGGCCAGACACAGAACTATGGCTACACCTTC. This sequence joins TRBV30 and TRBJ1-2; no reliable D call. The CDR3 length is 14 residues. CDR1 and CDR2 (germline): GTSNPN, SVGIG (reference sequence). Deletions cut 3 bases from V and 2 bases from J, with 13 bases between.

This clone has a handful of counts. The chain joins TRBV30 to TRBJ2-7, with a weak D call TRBD2 (5 bases). Germline V gene data show CDR1 as GTSNPN and CDR2 as SVGIG (reference sequence). V lost 5 bases and J lost 3, with 20 bases in between. The CDR3 consists of 15 residues. In nucleotides, the CDR3 is TGTGCCTGGTCTAAAAGTAGAGGGTCGGTCTACGAGCAGTACTTC. Translated: CAWSKSRGSVYEQYF.

V gene TRBV6-1 combines with J gene TRBJ1-1; D possibly corresponds to TRBD1 (5 bases). The CDR3 loop spans 15 amino acids. V lost 6 bases and J lost 4, with 18 bases in between. CDR1 and CDR2 from the germline V gene are MNHNS and SASEGT. CDR3 in amino acids: CASRGRNMGGTEAFF. The CDR3 DNA follows: TGTGCCAGCAGGGGCAGGAATATGGGGGGCACTGAAGCTTTCTTT.